Shown below are 24 T cell receptor beta chains from a single sample sequenced in a study of blood T cell repertoires in COVID-19. The assay was immunoSEQ multiplex PCR, and TCRdb's table has in-frame clones only and misses some. The sample carries around 400,000 clones, around 87% recorded once. The sequencing input was peripheral blood. These receptors were obtained from a woman in her fifties or sixties with COVID-19, enrolled during active disease.

This rearrangement joins TRBV15 to TRBJ1-1; D gene uncertain. Germline V gene lookup returns CDR1 LNHNV and CDR2 YYDKDF (reference sequence). The CDR3 loop spans 15 amino acids. Trimming cost V 0 bases and J 4 bases, with 12 bases left between them. This CDR3 is CATSRDRREATEAFF. The CDR3 coding sequence is TGTGCCACCAGCAGAGATCGGAGGGAGGCCACTGAAGCTTTCTTT.

V gene TRBV7-8 combines with J gene TRBJ1-1; a possible D gene is TRBD1 (5 bases). V was trimmed by 1 base and J by 2 bases, leaving 11 bases between them. This CDR3 has 15 residues. The germline V gene has CDR1 SGHVS and CDR2 FQNEAQ. The CDR3 DNA reads TGTGCCAGCAGCTTAGTATCGGGGGATAACACTGAAGCTTTCTTT. Its protein product is CASSLVSGDNTEAFF.

The chain recombines TRBV7-3 with TRBJ2-1; tentatively, D is TRBD2 (5 bases). Per the germline V gene, CDR1 is SGHTA and CDR2 is FQGTGA. CDR3 length: 13 amino acids. Trimming shortened V by 5 bases and J by 6 bases, and 11 bases separated the two germline ends. The CDR3 bases are TGTGCCAGCAGCCTCCGGGGAGTCAATGAGCAGTTCTTC. Protein: CASSLRGVNEQFF.

The rearrangement joins TRBV5-1 to TRBJ1-1; D might be TRBD1 (5 bases). This CDR3 has 13 residues. Trimming took off 2 bases at V and 6 bases at J, with 11 bases between the two ends. Germline V gives CDR1 SGHRS, CDR2 YFSETQ. This CDR3 reads CASSLRQGSEAFF. The CDR3 bases are TGCGCCAGCAGCTTACGGCAGGGATCTGAAGCTTTCTTT. Combining the CDR3 with reference TRBV5-1 and TRBJ1-1 gives the whole variable domain KAGVTQTPRYLIKTRGQQVTLSCSPISGHRSVSWYQQTPGQGLQFLFEYFSETQRNKGNFPGRFSGRQFSNSRSEMNVSTLELGDSALYLCASSLRQGSEAFFGQGTRLTVV.

The CDR3 region is CASSRDRDTNYGYTF. The CDR3 DNA reads as TGTGCCAGCAGCCGGGACAGGGACACCAACTATGGCTACACCTTC. The rearrangement uses TRBV2 and TRBJ1-2, with 9 bases fitting TRBD1. This CDR3 region has 15 residues. CDR1 and CDR2 from the germline V gene are SNHLY and FYNNEI. V was clipped by 6 bases and J by 2 bases; unmatched bases: 7. Together with reference TRBV2 and TRBJ1-2, the CDR3 gives the full variable domain: EPEVTQTPSHQVTQMGQEVILRCVPISNHLYFYWYRQILGQKVEFLVSFYNNEISEKSEIFDDQFSVERPDGSNFTLKIRSTKLEDSAMYFCASSRDRDTNYGYTFGSGTRLTVV.

This chain uses TRBV7-3 with TRBJ2-5; 9 nucleotides align to TRBD2. Germline V gene lookup returns CDR1 SGHTA and CDR2 FQGTGA. V dropped 5 bases and J dropped 1; count of bases not matched to a gene: 5. The CDR3 loop spans 15 amino acids. The CDR3, as DNA: TGTGCCAGCAGCCTTAGCGGGGGACCCCAAGAGACCCAGTACTTC. It specifies CASSLSGGPQETQYF.

The V call is TRBV19, the J call TRBJ1-2; 10 bases are a match to TRBD1. The length of the CDR3 is 16 residues. V lost 8 bases to trimming and J lost 8 bases; unmatched junction nucleotides: 17. The V gene's germline CDR1 is LNHDA and CDR2 SQIVND (reference sequence). For the CDR3, the DNA is TGTGCCAGTTCCCCCACGACAGGGGGCGCGGTCGGGGGCTACACCTTC. It is translated as CASSPTTGGAVGGYTF. The full variable domain, in which reference TRBV19 and TRBJ1-2 provide the parts outside the CDR3, is DGGITQSPKYLFRKEGQNVTLSCEQNLNHDAMYWYRQDPGQGLRLIYYSQIVNDFQKGDIAEGYSVSREKKESFPLTVTSAQKNPTAFYLCASSPTTGGAVGGYTFGSGTRLTVV.

The table lists this clone with a few counts. The rearrangement uses TRBV7-8 and TRBJ1-2; TRBD1 matches at 8 bases. CDR1 SGHVS and CDR2 FQNEAQ come from the germline V gene. This CDR3 has 18 amino acids. J lost 5 bases, V lost 7 bases, and 21 bases had no gene match. CDR3 nucleotides: TGTGCCAGCACCCCTTCGGTTTCCCGCGGACAGGGAGGGTATGGCTACACCTTC. It is translated as CASTPSVSRGQGGYGYTF. The full variable domain, with the rest looked up from reference TRBV7-8 and TRBJ1-2, is GAGVSQSPRYKVAKRGQDVALRCDPISGHVSLFWYQQALGQGPEFLTYFQNEAQLDKSGLPSDRFFAERPEGSVSTLKIQRTQQEDSAVYLCASTPSVSRGQGGYGYTFGSGTRLTVV.

This clone has a handful of counts. CDR3 in amino acids: CASSLAGPLHEQYF. The DNA of the CDR3 is TGTGCCAGCAGCTTAGCTGGCCCTCTCCACGAGCAGTACTTC. The chain has TRBV7-3 and TRBJ2-7; D is unresolved. The CDR3 loop spans 14 amino acids. Germline V gives CDR1 SGHTA, CDR2 FQGTGA. V was clipped by 2 bases and J by 5 bases, with 13 bases between them.

The V gene is TRBV7-2, the J gene TRBJ1-4, with 7 bases identical to TRBD1. This CDR3 comprises 15 residues. CDR1 is SGHTA, CDR2 FQGNSA, per germline. The junction had 9 bases not matched to a gene; V was cut back by 4 bases and J by 7 bases. CDR3 DNA: TGTGCCAGCAGCTCCTCCAGGGGGTGGGGTGAAAAACTGTTTTTT. Translating it yields CASSSSRGWGEKLFF.

The chain is built from TRBV19 and TRBJ1-3; D is ambiguous. The CDR3 loop spans 12 amino acids. The V gene lost 3 bases and the J gene lost 7 bases, with 7 bases spanning the gap. Germline lookup yields CDR1 LNHDA and CDR2 SQIVND (reference sequence). The CDR3 sequence is CASSMRRNTIYF. As DNA, the CDR3 is TGTGCCAGTAGTATGCGGCGGAACACCATATATTTT.

The J gene is TRBJ1-5, the V gene TRBV7-9; no clear D. Germline V gives CDR1 SEHNR, CDR2 FQNEAQ (reference sequence). The V gene lost 5 bases and the J gene lost 3 bases, with 14 bases spanning the gap. This CDR3 region has 15 residues. CDR3 protein: CASSVGQVPNQPQHF. The CDR3 bases are TGTGCCAGCAGCGTAGGTCAGGTCCCCAATCAGCCCCAGCATTTT.

The chain carries TRBV3-1 (or the pseudogene TRBV3-2) and TRBJ2-2; D possibly corresponds to TRBD1 (5 bases). Trimming took off 8 bases at V and 3 bases at J, with 7 bases between the two ends. CDR1 LGHDT and CDR2 YNNKEL come from the germline V gene (reference sequence). The CDR3 covers 12 residues. The CDR3 nucleotides read TGTGCCAGCGGGGCGCACACCGGGGAGCTGTTTTTT. Encoded protein: CASGAHTGELFF.

This chain connects TRBV11-2 to TRBJ2-7; TRBD2 matches 9 bases. V lost 6 bases to trimming and J lost 6 bases; unmatched junction nucleotides: 12. CDR1 and CDR2 (germline): SGHAT, FQNNGV. CDR3 length equals 15 residues. CDR3 in DNA: TGTGCCAGCAGATTGAGCGGGGGGTTTGAGAGCGAGCAGTACTTC. Protein: CASRLSGGFESEQYF.

The chain joins TRBV5-1 to TRBJ2-7; D remains ambiguous. Per the germline V gene, CDR1 is SGHRS and CDR2 is YFSETQ. Trimming stripped 4 bases from V and 2 bases from J, with 19 bases between. The CDR3 is 16 amino acids. In DNA form, the CDR3 reads TGCGCCAGCAGCCCGGCTTCCCCAGGAATAACCTACGAGCAGTACTTC. It yields the protein CASSPASPGITYEQYF.

The chain couples TRBV9 to TRBJ2-3; 10 bases fit TRBD2. Germline trimming cut 6 bases from V and 1 base from J; bases unmatched to any gene: 5. CDR3 length: 15 amino acids. The germline V gene has CDR1 SGDLS and CDR2 YYNGEE. This chain's CDR3 is CASNSGGRGTDTQYF. CDR3 nucleotide sequence: TGTGCCAGCAATAGCGGGGGGAGAGGCACAGATACGCAGTATTTT.

The V gene is TRBV5-1, the J gene TRBJ2-5; 8 bases align to TRBD1. The CDR3 covers 14 residues. V was clipped by 7 bases and J by 3 bases; unmatched bases: 8. From germline, CDR1 is SGHRS and CDR2 YFSETQ. The CDR3 protein is CASGRGRIEETQYF. The CDR3 nucleotides are TGCGCCAGCGGCAGGGGGCGAATCGAAGAGACCCAGTACTTC.

This clone was seen a handful of times. This sequence joins TRBV12-3 or TRBV12-4 and TRBJ1-2; 9 bases align to TRBD1. The CDR3 spans 12 residues. Trimming cost V 7 bases and J 8 bases; bases outside gene matches: 5. The CDR3 DNA is TGTGCCAGCATCGACAGGGGGTACGGCTACACCTTC. The encoded protein is CASIDRGYGYTF.

The V call is TRBV11-3, the J call TRBJ1-1; unclear D gene. Trimming left V 3 bases short and J 1 base short, with 9 bases between. The germline V gene encodes CDR1 SGHNT and CDR2 YENEEA. This CDR3 spans 14 amino acids. CDR3 amino acids: CASSLAGQNTEAFF. DNA for the CDR3: TGTGCCAGCAGCTTGGCAGGTCAGAACACTGAAGCTTTCTTT.

This clone was picked up many times. This chain links TRBV5-8 with TRBJ2-2, with D perhaps TRBD2 (5 bases). Germline V CDR1 and CDR2: SGHTS, YDEGEE. The CDR3 sequence is 15 residues long. Trimming shortened V by 0 bases and J by 5 bases, and 11 bases separated the two germline ends. The CDR3 region is CASSLGRPGTGELFF. In nucleotides, the CDR3 is TGTGCCAGCAGCTTGGGCAGGCCGGGAACCGGGGAGCTGTTTTTT. Full variable domain (outside the CDR3, taken from reference TRBV5-8 and TRBJ2-2): EAGVTQSPTHLIKTRGQQATLRCSPISGHTSVYWYQQALGLGLQFLLWYDEGEERNRGNFPPRFSGRQFPNYSSELNVNALELEDSALYLCASSLGRPGTGELFFGEGSRLTVL.

The chain joins TRBV7-2 to TRBJ1-1; the D is unclear. The CDR3 is 13 amino acids. CDR1 and CDR2 (germline): SGHTA, FQGNSA. V was clipped by 3 bases and J by 1 base, with 6 bases between them. The CDR3 DNA reads TGTGCCAGCAGCTTTTCAGGGAACACTGAAGCTTTCTTT. Translating gives CASSFSGNTEAFF.

About this clone: Other DNA variants within this sample encode the same CDR3. This sequence joins TRBV5-1 and TRBJ2-5; 7 bases fit TRBD1. The CDR3 is made up of 14 amino acids. Germline CDR1 SGHRS, CDR2 YFSETQ. V shed 0 bases and J 4 bases; nucleotides not matched to a gene: 3. The CDR3 DNA reads TGCGCCAGCAGCTTGGTAGGGGGCGGAGAGACCCAGTACTTC. As protein: CASSLVGGGETQYF.

V usage is TRBV9 and J usage is TRBJ1-3; the match to TRBD1 covers 7 bases. Germline lookup yields CDR1 SGDLS and CDR2 YYNGEE. Losses at the gene ends were 3 bases for V and 3 bases for J; bases not matched to a gene: 6. This CDR3 is built from 15 residues. The DNA of the CDR3 is TGTGCCAGCAGCGGAACCGGGGACAGTGGAAACACCATATATTTT. Translated, it gives CASSGTGDSGNTIYF.

The CDR3 region has the DNA TGTGCTAGTGGTTTGAATTCAAATGAAAAACTGTTTTTT. Translation gives CASGLNSNEKLFF. J is TRBJ1-4 and V is TRBV12-5; D not resolved. Germline values: CDR1 LGHNT, CDR2 FRNRAP. V lost 2 bases and J 5 bases, leaving 6 bases between the germline ends. The CDR3 is 13 amino acids.